This entry lists 27 T cell receptor beta chains sequenced from one sample in a study of T cells after yellow fever vaccination. One entry per CDR3 protein, called by TCRdb with MiXCR from the 5' RACE reads. The table records approximately 340,000 distinct CDR3 sequences, roughly 8.7% of them present only once. This material consisted of PBMCs, taken on the day of the first yellow fever vaccination. The receptors were gathered from a man between 18 and 35 years old who received the YFV17D yellow fever vaccine.

V usage is TRBV5-1 and J usage is TRBJ2-7; TRBD2 matches at 8 bases. Per germline, CDR1 SGHRS and CDR2 YFSETQ. Losses at the gene ends were 1 base for V and 0 bases for J; bases not matched to a gene: 9. The CDR3 runs to 17 residues. CDR3 sequence reads: CASSLLLAGPSSYEQYF. CDR3 nucleotide sequence: TGCGCCAGCAGCTTGCTCTTAGCGGGGCCGAGCTCCTACGAGCAGTACTTC. The whole variable domain, remainder taken from reference TRBV5-1 and TRBJ2-7, is KAGVTQTPRYLIKTRGQQVTLSCSPISGHRSVSWYQQTPGQGLQFLFEYFSETQRNKGNFPGRFSGRQFSNSRSEMNVSTLELGDSALYLCASSLLLAGPSSYEQYFGPGTRLTVT.

The chain is built from TRBV6-5 and TRBJ1-2; no definite D call. The germline V gene encodes CDR1 MNHEY and CDR2 SVGAGI. This CDR3 has 13 amino acids. V was trimmed by 2 bases and J by 4 bases, leaving 8 bases between them. CDR3 in DNA: TGTGCCAGCAGTTACATGATGAGCTATGGCTACACCTTC. Protein: CASSYMMSYGYTF.

This clonotype was seen only a few times. The V gene is TRBV10-3, the J gene TRBJ2-7; 8 bases fit TRBD2. The germline V gene encodes CDR1 ENHRY and CDR2 SYGVKD. The CDR3 spans 14 residues. Trimming removed 3 bases from V and 6 bases from J; junction bases left unmatched: 7. The CDR3 loop is CAISEAGGAREQYF. The CDR3 region has the DNA TGTGCCATCAGTGAAGCCGGGGGGGCCCGCGAGCAGTACTTC.

This clonotype was counted between two and nine times. This sequence joins TRBV19 and TRBJ1-5; D unclear. This CDR3 comprises 10 residues. The germline CDR1 and CDR2 sequences are LNHDA and SQIVND (reference sequence). Trimming left V 11 bases short and J 10 bases short, with 12 bases between. CDR3 sequence: CADVDSPQHF. The CDR3 coding sequence is TGTGCCGACGTCGATAGTCCCCAGCATTTT.

This clonotype was seen a few times. The CDR3 sequence is CASSQVWGGRETQYF. Here the CDR3 DNA reads TGCGCCAGCAGCCAAGTTTGGGGGGGACGGGAGACCCAGTACTTC. This chain uses TRBV4-1 with TRBJ2-5; 7 bases line up with TRBD2. Germline CDR1 MGHRA, CDR2 YSYEKL. This CDR3 has 15 residues. V lost 1 base and J lost 5; bases outside the gene matches: 7.

This clonotype was seen a few times. V usage is TRBV7-3 and J usage is TRBJ2-3; D is ambiguous. Trimming left V 5 bases short and J 2 bases short, with 11 bases between. CDR1 and CDR2 from the germline V gene are SGHTA and FQGTGA. The CDR3 extends over 14 amino acids. The CDR3, as DNA: TGTGCCAGCAGCCCCGGACCAGCCACAGATACGCAGTATTTT. It codes for CASSPGPATDTQYF.

V is TRBV6-1 and J is TRBJ2-6; D uncertain. The V end lost 5 bases, the J end lost 1 base, and 9 bases lay between the germline ends. Germline CDR1 and CDR2: MNHNS and SASEGT. The CDR3 runs to 15 residues. CDR3 amino acids: CASSITESGANVLTF. For the CDR3, the DNA is TGTGCCAGCAGTATCACAGAGTCTGGGGCCAACGTCCTGACTTTC.

This chain links TRBV4-1 with TRBJ2-7; maybe TRBD1 (5 bases). The CDR3 loop spans 15 amino acids. Germline CDR1 and CDR2: MGHRA and YSYEKL. Trimming stripped 0 bases from V and 2 bases from J, with 11 bases between. CDR3 in DNA: TGCGCCAGCAGCCAAGATCTACAGGAGACCTACGAGCAGTACTTC. Encoded protein: CASSQDLQETYEQYF.

This clonotype has only a few counts. CDR3 nucleotides: TGTGCCAGTAGCGGAGTTAGCACAGATACGCAGTATTTT. It specifies CASSGVSTDTQYF. The V and J genes are TRBV10-3 and TRBJ2-3, with a possible D match to TRBD2 (6 bases). The CDR3 is 13 amino acids. The germline V and J ends were trimmed by 10 bases and 0 bases, with 11 bases remaining between them. Germline V CDR1 and CDR2: ENHRY, SYGVKD.

The rearrangement uses TRBV7-3 and TRBJ2-1; D is unclear. V was pared by 5 bases and J by 8 bases, with 10 bases between. The CDR3 length is 12 residues. From germline, CDR1 is SGHTA and CDR2 FQGTGA. CDR3: CASSMGGDEQFF. In DNA, the CDR3 is TGTGCCAGCAGCATGGGTGGCGATGAGCAGTTCTTC.

The table lists this clonotype with many counts. V usage is TRBV6-5 and J usage is TRBJ1-5, with D hard to call. V dropped 1 base and J dropped 9 bases, with 16 bases sitting between them. The germline V gene encodes CDR1 MNHEY and CDR2 SVGAGI. The CDR3 is made up of 15 amino acids. Here the CDR3 reads CASSYLSAGIAPQHF. The DNA of the CDR3 is TGTGCCAGCAGTTACTTGAGTGCGGGGATAGCGCCCCAGCATTTT.

The V and J genes are TRBV12-3 or TRBV12-4 and TRBJ1-5, with 7 bases aligning to TRBD1. V shed 6 bases, J shed 5 bases, and the junction held 4 bases outside the gene matches. The CDR3 length is 13 residues. CDR3 coding DNA: TGTGCCAGCAGAGGACAGGTCCATCAGCCCCAGCATTTT. It codes for CASRGQVHQPQHF.

The V and J genes are TRBV5-1 and TRBJ1-1; D not resolved. The CDR3 spans 16 residues. V was cut by 4 bases and J by 1 base, with 17 bases left in between. Per the germline V gene, CDR1 is SGHRS and CDR2 is YFSETQ. The CDR3 sequence: CASSRPPDRGNTEAFF. The CDR3 bases are TGCGCCAGCAGCCGACCCCCCGACCGGGGGAACACTGAAGCTTTCTTT.

The sample holds a few counts of this clonotype. The chain has TRBV12-3 or TRBV12-4 and TRBJ1-3; 7 bases are shared with TRBD1. The V and J ends lost 7 bases and 2 bases, in that order; junction bases with no gene match: 5. CDR3 size: 14 residues. As DNA, the CDR3 is TGTGCCAGCACCCTAGACAGGGCTGGAAACACCATATATTTT. Its protein product is CASTLDRAGNTIYF.

This clonotype came up a few times. V and J are TRBV6-5 and TRBJ2-1; D possibly corresponds to TRBD2 (5 bases). Trimming shortened V by 6 bases and J by 5 bases, and 8 bases separated the two germline ends. The CDR3 spans 12 residues. Per the germline V gene, CDR1 is MNHEY and CDR2 is SVGAGI. This CDR3 is CASRDWNNEQFF. The CDR3 DNA reads as TGTGCCAGCAGGGACTGGAACAATGAGCAGTTCTTC.

This clonotype has ten or more counts. The J gene is TRBJ2-2, the V gene TRBV12-3 or TRBV12-4; D not resolved. The CDR3 runs to 14 residues. V gave up 7 bases and J gave up 0 bases, with 9 bases separating them. CDR3 in amino acids: CASTLSANTGELFF. CDR3 DNA sequence: TGTGCCAGCACCCTCAGCGCGAACACCGGGGAGCTGTTTTTT.

Only a few counts were recorded for this clonotype. The gene calls are TRBV6-5 and TRBJ2-1; 8 nucleotides align to TRBD1. The CDR3 spans 14 residues. Germline V gives CDR1 MNHEY, CDR2 SVGAGI. Trimming removed 4 bases from V and 9 bases from J; junction bases left unmatched: 8. CDR3 in amino acids: CASSLMTGEAEQFF. CDR3 bases: TGTGCCAGCAGTTTAATGACAGGGGAGGCTGAGCAGTTCTTC.

With regard to this clonotype: This likely comes from a read error, as the CDR3 has no conserved phenylalanine or tryptophan at its end. The rearrangement uses TRBV7-6 and TRBJ1-5; D is ambiguous. With 5 bases removed from V and 3 bases from J, the gap between germline ends came to 14 bases. The CDR3 extends over 15 amino acids. Per germline, CDR1 SGHVS and CDR2 FNYEAQ. The CDR3 region has the DNA TGTGCCAGCAGCCTCGGGTCAAGTAACAATCAGCCCCAGCATTCT. Protein sequence: CASSLGSSNNQPQHS.

In its sample, this clonotype was seen many times. The J gene is TRBJ2-7, the V gene TRBV7-2, with D perhaps TRBD1 or TRBD2 (5 bases each). This CDR3 has 14 amino acids. The germline CDR1 and CDR2 sequences are SGHTA and FQGNSA. V shed 4 bases and J shed 2 bases, with 12 bases lying between them. The CDR3 loop is CASSSGTSTYEQYF. The CDR3 nucleotides read TGTGCCAGCAGCTCCGGGACGTCTACCTACGAGCAGTACTTC. The variable domain in full, completed from reference TRBV7-2 and TRBJ2-7, reads GAGVSQSPSNKVTEKGKDVELRCDPISGHTALYWYRQSLGQGLEFLIYFQGNSAPDKSGLPSDRFSAERTGGSVSTLTIQRTQQEDSAVYLCASSSGTSTYEQYFGPGTRLTVT.

The table lists this clonotype with a few counts. This sequence joins TRBV12-3 or TRBV12-4 and TRBJ2-3; 12 bases map to TRBD2. The V gene end was trimmed by 7 bases and the J gene end by 6 bases; junction bases not matched to a gene: 5. CDR3 length: 14 amino acids. The CDR3 region has the DNA TGTGCCAGCACCGTGACTAGCGGGGGTGATACGCAGTATTTT. It specifies CASTVTSGGDTQYF.

In its sample, this clonotype was seen a few times. This chain links TRBV7-9 with TRBJ2-3; D is perhaps TRBD2 (6 bases). The CDR3 totals 15 residues. V lost 6 bases and J lost 2, with 15 bases in between. Germline V gene sequence: CDR1 SEHNR, CDR2 FQNEAQ (reference sequence). CDR3 sequence reads: CASRGWAGPTDTQYF. The CDR3 bases are TGTGCCAGCAGGGGTTGGGCGGGGCCCACAGATACGCAGTATTTT.

This sequence joins TRBV27 and TRBJ2-3; 9 nucleotides align to TRBD2. The CDR3 is made up of 16 amino acids. The junction had 10 bases not matched to a gene; V was cut back by 1 base and J by 8 bases. CDR1 and CDR2 (germline): MNHEY, SMNVEV (reference sequence). DNA for the CDR3: TGTGCCAGCAGTTTATTTGGCGGGGGGGTATCAGGTACGCAGTATTTT. Translation gives CASSLFGGGVSGTQYF.

This clonotype has more than one count but fewer than ten. V is TRBV11-3 and J is TRBJ1-1; 8 nucleotides match TRBD1. CDR1 and CDR2 from the germline V gene are SGHNT and YENEEA. This CDR3 region has 13 residues. The V and J ends lost 5 bases and 5 bases, in that order; junction bases with no gene match: 4. In nucleotides, the CDR3 is TGTGCCAGCAGCCGACAGGGGAGGACTGAAGCTTTCTTT. Translation gives CASSRQGRTEAFF.

This clonotype was counted only a few times. CDR3 region: CASSRTDNYGYTF. CDR3 sequence (DNA): TGTGCCAGCAGTCGGACGGATAACTATGGCTACACCTTC. The genes are TRBV7-2 and TRBJ1-2; the D is unclear. Germline V gene data show CDR1 as SGHTA and CDR2 as FQGNSA. V lost 6 bases and J lost 1, with 9 bases in between. The CDR3 covers 13 residues.

In this sample, this clonotype turned up many times. This chain joins TRBV28 and TRBJ2-5, with D possibly matching TRBD1 (5 bases). CDR1 is MDHEN, CDR2 SYDVKM, per germline. The CDR3 covers 14 residues. V gave up 8 bases and J gave up 0 bases, with 13 bases separating them. CDR3 sequence: CASGIRTYQETQYF. In DNA form, the CDR3 reads TGTGCCAGCGGTATCCGGACATACCAAGAGACCCAGTACTTC.

This clonotype turned up a few times. The J gene is TRBJ2-3, the V gene TRBV2, with TRBD2 matching over 14 bases. The junction had 9 bases not matched to a gene; V was cut back by 6 bases and J by 10 bases. CDR3 size: 15 residues. Looked up from germline, CDR1 is SNHLY and CDR2 is FYNNEI. In nucleotides, the CDR3 is TGTGCCAGCAGGCCCGGACTAGCGGGGGGAGGGCCGCAGTATTTT. Translating gives CASRPGLAGGGPQYF.

This clonotype was detected ten times or more. This CDR3 is CASSYSKSNNSPLHF. CDR3 coding DNA: TGTGCCAGCAGTTACTCGAAGTCTAATAATTCACCCCTCCACTTT. V usage is TRBV6-2 or TRBV6-3 and J usage is TRBJ1-6; D ambiguous. From germline, CDR1 is MNHEY and CDR2 SVGEGT. Trimming took off 0 bases at V and 5 bases at J, with 8 bases between the two ends. The CDR3 is 15 residues long.